Listed below are T cell receptor beta chains from one sample, sequenced in a study of T-cell memory formation after mild COVID-19. TCRdb processed the 5' RACE reads anew with MiXCR; each CDR3 protein has one entry. The profile shows a few hundred thousand distinct CDR3 sequences, under 12% of them singletons. The sample consisted of PBMCs or a T cell subset sorted from them (not recorded which). The receptors here all came from a man aged 18 to 29 who had mild COVID-19 (a few samples of this study predate the infection). Cell type and time point are not known. CDR3s leave out the opening cysteine and the closing phenylalanine or tryptophan.

v_call	j_call	cdr3_length	cdr3_aa
TRBV25-1	TRBJ2-1	12	ASRLAGNYNEQF
TRBV29-1	TRBJ2-5	12	SVAGYEGGETQY
TRBV12-3/TRBV12-4	TRBJ1-2	11	ASSFSFNYGYT
TRBV5-1	TRBJ1-1	12	ASSLFQVNTEAF
TRBV5-6	TRBJ2-2	14	ASSFGYSGNTGELF
TRBV5-1	TRBJ2-2	14	ASSWTSGGTTGELF
TRBV7-9	TRBJ1-6	14	ASSFRTGPVQSPLH
TRBV3-1	TRBJ2-1	9	ASSQGMGQF
TRBV19	TRBJ1-4	11	ASSGTGSGKLF
TRBV20-1	TRBJ1-1	10	SATGTYTEAF
TRBV7-2	TRBJ2-6	13	ASSPRVFGANVLT
TRBV9	TRBJ2-7	13	ASSVNDRPYYEQY
TRBV28	TRBJ2-3	12	ASSLTGDWYTQY
TRBV30	TRBJ2-1	9	AWSSRVGQF
TRBV5-5	TRBJ2-2	12	ASSLGADTGELF
TRBV6-5	TRBJ2-3	12	ASSSSGSVWTQY
TRBV20-1	TRBJ2-3	11	SLNRGAGDTQY
TRBV7-2	TRBJ2-3	13	ASSLQRGNTDTQY
TRBV7-2	TRBJ1-2	11	ASSRTGFDGYT
TRBV4-2	TRBJ1-5	12	ASSQDPGDQPQH
TRBV11-2	TRBJ2-6	16	ASSHSPGRLARANVLT
TRBV5-1	TRBJ1-1	13	ASSPPQGLNTEAF
TRBV5-1	TRBJ2-7	12	ASSLGTRTREQY
TRBV5-1	TRBJ2-5	12	ASSEPGSRETQY
TRBV7-6	TRBJ1-4	13	ASSQQGGVGEKLF
TRBV18	TRBJ1-2	12	ASSPRGGDYGYT
TRBV23-1	TRBJ1-5	15	ASSLWGQMYSNQPQH
TRBV5-1	TRBJ1-3	14	ASWDGRSNSGNTIY
TRBV12-3/TRBV12-4	TRBJ1-5	11	ASSLQSIQPQH
TRBV7-7	TRBJ2-5	11	ASSPGAKETQY
TRBV18	TRBJ1-1	11	ASSDDRNTEAF
TRBV28	TRBJ1-5	11	ASKTTENQPQH
TRBV7-2	TRBJ2-3	16	ASSLAAGGSGLVYTQY